This T cell receptor beta chain is from a study of CD8+CD57+ T cells in acquired aplastic anemia. Study as a whole: Mean yield of DNA from sorted CD4+ and CD8+ cells was about 3.2 ug. Study results and caveats: Researchers report that some 31 CD8+ CDR3 sequences appeared in both patients and controls. Controls and patients did not differ significantly in CD8+ Simpson's diversity.

CDR3 and TCR beta VDJ profiling relied on genomic DNA as the template. TCRdb analysed the reads with MiXCR anew, one entry per CDR3 protein. Altogether 260,000 or so distinct CDR3 sequences are present, 45% to 50% being singletons, with the ten largest covering 7.8%. For sequencing, patients were chosen who had shown expansion of CD8+CD57+ cells by flow cytometry. Severe acquired aplastic anemia was the diagnosis recorded for all patients. Notes on this clonotype: The antigen is undetermined. The junction departs from germline at one end; a sequencing error may be responsible.

Germline V gives CDR1 SGHTA, CDR2 FQGNSA. This CDR3 is built from 15 residues. This rearrangement joins TRBV7-2 to TRBJ2-1; 13 bases align to TRBD2. The sequencing input was sorted CD4+, CD8+, or CD8+CD57+ T cells (not recorded which) from PBMCs. The TCR was taken from a human donor with aplastic anemia. In DNA form, the CDR3 reads TGCGCCAGCGGCCGACTAGCGGGGGGTAGGGATGAGCAGTTCTTC. This gives the protein CASGRLAGGRDEQFF.